This note documents a single TCR beta chain sequence. Its matching antigen is unknown. Every isolated RNA sample was fully reverse transcribed, so sequencing captured expressed TCRB transcripts. Here immunoSEQ multiplex PCR was the method, and the copy in TCRdb shows in-frame clones only, minus some. The data contain about 170,000 clones, 6.5% to 9.5% of them seen just once; the ten biggest clones take up about 0.9%. Trimming removed 0 bases at V and 6 bases at J, with 12 bases between. The CDR3 is 14 amino acids. The germline V gene encodes CDR1 SGHDT and CDR2 YYEEEE. The data originate from a study of beta chain features in type 1 diabetes. Overall study findings and caveats: Whether TCRB rearrangement is influenced by HLA type was left unresolved in this analysis. There was a moderate but significant shortening of TCRB CDR3s in all four CD4+ subsets of Type 1 diabetes patients. Insertion counts at VDJ junctions were lower in type 1 diabetes patients, who also showed more deletions there.

The sample consisted of central memory CD4+ T cells from blood. The source is a woman aged 40 to 50 with type 1 diabetes. J is TRBJ1-2 and V is TRBV5-6, with D perhaps TRBD1 (5 bases). DNA for the CDR3: TGTGCCAGCAGCTTGGGTCCGGGGGTCGATGGCTACACCTTC. As protein: CASSLGPGVDGYTF.